This T cell receptor beta chain was identified during a study of cytomegalovirus exposure and HLA in healthy donors (dated 2017 in TCRdb). In terms of the full investigation: An earlier analysis of approximately 550 of the donors reported approximately 300 Gb of sequence data and approximately 110 million unique TCR beta sequences from 150 million to 200 million T cells. An early release covering 550 to 650 HLA-typed donors comprised roughly 300 gigabases of sequencing data and approximately 85 million unique TCR sequences. Of the roughly 410 genotyped donors, 75% to 85% were placed in the genetic ancestry cluster associated with self-reported Caucasian donors. The study was designed to test whether signatures of past pathogen exposure could be identified by cataloging public T cell receptors. The study used immunosequencing to profile the T cell repertoires of 666 subjects and linked those repertoires to cytomegalovirus serostatus. Besides the first cohort of 666 subjects, a separate validation cohort made up of over a hundred different subjects was used. High-throughput TCR immunosequencing, statistical association of individual TCRs with disease status, and machine learning were combined to predict cytomegalovirus infection status. In a later analysis, previously published TCR beta repertoires from about 670 donors were re-analyzed and high-resolution HLA genotyping was added so that TCR occurrence patterns could be studied. Rather than using new phenotypic data, the later analysis identified candidate immune exposures from TCR beta sequences and from how often those sequences occurred across donors. An earlier analysis of 587 of the donors applied high-throughput TCR beta sequencing to assess whether each TCR beta V gene segment acted as functional or pseudogenic. Donor age, sex, ethnicity and CMV serostatus were compiled alongside the repertoire data. Genome-wide SNP genotypes for about 55% of the roughly 670 donors were used in a later genetic analysis, which treated that subset as a discovery cohort. All discovery cohort repertoires had been generated on a single sequencing platform. HLA typing included class I and class II loci at four-digit resolution. The number of typed donors differed by locus: about 620-640 for A, B, C, DRB1 and DQB1; approximately 530 for DQA1; around 580 for DPA1; and some 470 for DPB1. A handful of DR-DQ haplotypes were handled as single units for association and clustering because linkage in the cohort was strong. On average, over 200,000 unique TCR beta nucleotide sequences were sequenced per donor among about 400 genotyped donors of the cohort, with roughly 18% of those sequences being non-productive. Broad study findings and their caveats: Correlated functional status among segregating V segments might reflect linkage disequilibrium, but an unknown experimental factor could not be ruled out. Three of the identified cytomegalovirus-associated TCR beta chains were confirmed in vitro to be specific for cytomegalovirus antigens. In a later genetic analysis, fewer N-insertions in productive TCRs were reported among donors in an Asian-associated ancestry cluster than the roughly 700-donor mean. Across donors, most TCR sequences were observed very rarely, whereas some public TCRs were present in many individuals. Presence/absence analyses assumed roughly uniform sequencing depth across donors, an assumption that may not hold. When HLA alleles, especially DR and DQ, strongly co-occurred, TCR associations were difficult to assign to individual alleles. Immune exposure information for the cohort was limited to CMV serostatus. The earlier analysis of about 600 of the donors excluded some 15 rarely observed V segments, including chromosome 9 orphons, because counts were too low. In a later analysis, HLA-associated TCR beta chains showed more clonal expansion and lower generation probabilities than non-associated chains that were equally common. A group of highly shared sequence variants was considered likely to be a technical artifact of the sequencing pipeline. In a later analysis, around 17,000 TCR beta sequences were associated with specific HLA alleles at a false discovery rate of 0.05. According to a later analysis, most CMV-associated TCR beta chains appeared to be HLA-restricted, and the HLA associations seemed to be driven largely by CMV exposure. A total of 150 to 200 TCR beta chains were listed by the study as associated with cytomegalovirus. It was suggested by the authors that the approach could potentially be generalized to other disease states and immunological phenotypes. A later genetic analysis associated a missense DCLRE1C variant with V-gene and J-gene trimming of TCR beta chains, and an independent cohort replicated the association. In a later analysis, several top co-occurrence clusters were reported to appear linked to parvovirus B19, influenza, CMV and Epstein-Barr virus. Only TCR beta chains were sequenced in this cohort, and the absence of alpha or paired-chain data limited detectable features. Because the 87-base-pair reads could not distinguish some IMGT-functional V segments, including TRBV6-2 and TRBV6-3, those segments were excluded. A further reported finding was that TCR beta sequences accurately predicted the HLA-A and HLA-B alleles for most subjects in the first cohort. The classifier was reported to diagnose cytomegalovirus status with high specificity and sensitivity in both the original cohort and the validation cohort. In a later analysis, the rate of TCR association differed among HLA loci, with DRB1 alleles having the most associated TCRs and HLA-C alleles having the fewest. HLA typing was unavailable for some donors at each locus, so association tests used only the typed subset. In an earlier analysis of fewer than 700 of the donors, most TCR beta V segments appeared in productive rearrangements about 87% or about 30% of the time, broadly matching IMGT annotations.

The germline V gene specifies SQVTM as CDR1 and ANQGSEA as CDR2. The cysteine opens and the phenylalanine closes a CDR3 of 14 amino acids. The DNA shown is the 42-base CDR3, in frame from base 1. Germline trimming amounts to 4 bases on V and 4 bases on J, with 7 as the count of junction bases outside the gene matches. As regards this clone: The target of this receptor is not known. No qualities accompany the bases; no much larger clone lies one base away.

The cohort comprised fewer than 750 healthy bone marrow donors. Cohort members were all nominally healthy when sampled, although unrecorded immune exposures were likely present. The donor tested CMV seropositive, placing the donor among the roughly 300 seropositive members of the cohort. A peripheral blood sample was provided by each donor, and peripheral blood mononuclear cells were used for TCR beta sequencing. Genomic DNA extraction from the blood cell samples was performed with the Qiagen DNeasy Blood Extraction Kit. The library was built by means of the immunoSEQ multiplex PCR assay. A mixture of 60 forward primers for TCR Vbeta segments and 13 reverse primers for TCR Jbeta segments was used in the multiplex PCR. The CDR3 region of rearranged TCR beta genes was amplified from genomic DNA with a multiplex PCR assay. The amplified TCR beta libraries were sequenced on the Illumina HiSeq System as 87-base-pair reads. In the authors' own workflow: A later analysis tallied approximately 87 million unique TCR beta chains across the 666 repertoires, and around 9.9 million of those chains were shared by two or more donors. To remove PCR and sequencing errors, raw reads were error-corrected and collapsed into unique sequences using a nearest-neighbor algorithm that merged closely related sequences. V, D and J gene segments were assigned by aligning CDR3 sequences to IMGT reference sequences. For a sequence to be retained, at least a six-nucleotide match to both a V gene segment and a J gene segment was required. Rearrangements were called productive when the CDR3 lacked stop codons and stayed in frame with V and J; all others were non-productive. Following IMGT convention, CDR3 was defined as the stretch from the second conserved V-encoded cysteine up to the conserved J-encoded phenylalanine. The earlier analysis of a few hundred of the donors excluded any sequence lacking an unambiguous match to a single V gene segment. In an earlier analysis of several hundred of the donors, V segments were called functional above 56.7% productive rearrangements and were called segregating when the between-donor standard deviation exceeded 5%. A statistical classification framework was built for diagnosing cytomegalovirus status from the catalog of TCR beta chain sequences. In a later analysis, TCR nucleotide sequences were compared against IMGT/GENE-DB human TR gene sequences so that V and J genes could be assigned. The TCRdist pipeline was used in a later analysis to assign CDR3 sequences and most-parsimonious VDJ recombination scenarios. In a later analysis, each TCR beta chain was defined by its CDR3 amino acid sequence together with its V-gene family, and reads without a unique V-gene family were excluded. A later analysis removed 450 to 600 highly shared, low-generation-probability nucleotide sequences to deal with suspected cross-contamination and a sequencing artifact. In a later analysis, a clonal expansion index was calculated for each public chain from normalized within-repertoire ranks of inferred template counts. A later analysis computed generation probabilities with a VDJ recombination model fitted to out-of-frame rearrangements, and checked the results against IGoR. A later analysis scored TCR-TCR, TCR-HLA and TCR-CMV co-occurrence with hypergeometric tests, applying a repertoire-size bias correction to TCR pairs. To estimate false discovery rates, a later analysis permuted the HLA or CMV assignments 20 times. A later analysis grouped co-occurring TCRs with DBSCAN, adding TCRdist sequence similarity when clustering within HLA-allele-positive subsets. Repertoires with fewer than 30,000 or more than 120,000 public chains were left out of co-occurrence clustering, as were five repertoires with anomalous nucleotide sharing. Held by TCRdb, this immuneACCESS table contains in-frame sequences only and omits some clones. Under half of the omission traces to an unresolved V gene where checked; the cause of the rest is unknown. V, J and clone size are those of that table, while D and trimming were read from the DNA. The sample has around 91,000 clones on record, roughly 78% of them singletons. The ten biggest clones cover about 4.5% of the sample.

Sequencing was done on a sample of PBMCs. The TCR was taken from a male donor in good health and CMV-seropositive. This chain joins TRBV29-1 to TRBJ2-3; 8 bases in the junction line up with TRBD1. The bases are TGCAGCGTTGTTGGGCAGGGGGCTGCAGATACGCAGTATTTT. Its translation is CSVVGQGAADTQYF.